Described below is a single T cell receptor (beta chain) sequence and its context. Its target is not known. Germline V CDR1 and CDR2: SEHNR, FQNEAQ (reference sequence). The CDR3 length is 15 residues. The V end lost 0 bases, the J end lost 5 bases, and 12 bases lay between the germline ends. Investigators reverse transcribed all isolated RNA, so they sequenced expressed TCRB transcripts. Sequencing was performed with immunoSEQ multiplex PCR; in TCRdb, only in-frame clones are kept and a portion is missing. The sample comprises about 320,000 clones, 13% to 15% of which are singletons, and roughly 7% rests with the top ten. This entry comes from a study of beta chain features in type 1 diabetes. Regarding the study as a whole: High TCR expression in some cells could lead to their over-representation in cDNA sequencing. Significant though moderate, a shortening of TCRB CDR3s appeared in all four CD4+ subsets of Type 1 diabetes patients. Type 1 diabetes patients had fewer VDJ junction insertions and more deletions.

A CD45RO/CCR7/CD25/CD127/CD95/CD27 panel sorted naive, central memory, regulatory and stem cell-like memory CD4+ cells. The TCR sequence derives from a man under 40 in good health. The J gene is TRBJ2-3, the V gene TRBV7-9; D is ambiguous. The material sequenced was central memory CD4+ T cells from blood. The CDR3 DNA follows: TGTGCCAGCAGCTTAGCCAGGTCTCTGAGAGATACGCAGTATTTT. Translating it yields CASSLARSLRDTQYF.